This T cell receptor beta chain was captured by sequencing in a study of T-cell reconstitution after alpha-beta-depleted transplantation in children. The J segment lost 7 bases and the V segment lost 1 base, leaving 6 bases of the junction unmatched. The CDR3 is 15 amino acids. Germline V gene data show CDR1 as SGHVT and CDR2 as SQSDAQ. TCRbeta library preparation incorporated unique molecular identifiers. MiXCR, applied by TCRdb to the PCR reads, yields one record per CDR3 protein. The sample lists about 580,000 distinct CDR3 sequences, more than 20% seen once, with over 12% in the top ten. Source: PBMCs, mostly from graft donor cells, taken 360 days after TCRalphabeta/CD19-depleted stem cell transplant. The J gene is TRBJ1-5, the V gene TRBV7-4; 8 nucleotides align to TRBD1. The clonotype originates from a boy younger than two who had a stem cell transplant for acute myeloid leukemia, so the T cells may come from the graft donor. The CDR3: CASSLEQQGGQPQHF. The CDR3 DNA is TGTGCCAGCAGCTTAGAACAACAGGGGGGGCAGCCCCAGCATTTT.